A selection of T cell receptor beta chains follows, all from one sample in a study of T cells after yellow fever vaccination. From the 5' RACE reads, TCRdb called clonotypes with MiXCR, one entry per CDR3 protein. This repertoire shows approximately 330,000 distinct CDR3 sequences, around 13% found once; its top ten account for roughly 3.1%. Sequencing was performed on CD4+ T cells sorted from PBMCs, taken 15 days after the yellow fever booster vaccination. The source of these receptors is a man aged 18-30 years who received the YFV17D yellow fever vaccine. The CDR3 runs from the conserved cysteine through the conserved F or W. The order of the fields is J gene, CDR3 length, V gene, D gene, clone size, CDR3 protein, CDR3 DNA. A D gene is named only where the DNA matches it firmly. The size of a clone is reported for some rows only, either as once, few or many, or as a class for expanded clones.

TRBJ2-3 13 TRBV4-3 TRBD1 many CASSRVTGDTQYF TGCGCCAGCAGCCGAGTGACAGGGGATACGCAGTATTTT
TRBJ1-2 14 TRBV5-1 . few CASSLGTGLFGYTF TGCGCCAGCAGCTTGGGCACGGGCCTATTTGGGTACACCTTC
TRBJ1-1 13 TRBV10-3 . . CAINSQMNTEAFF TGTGCCATCAATTCACAGATGAACACTGAAGCTTTCTTT
TRBJ2-5 15 TRBV9 . . CASSVQAGSQETQYF TGTGCCAGCAGCGTACAGGCAGGAAGCCAAGAGACCCAGTACTTC
TRBJ2-1 13 TRBV12-3/TRBV12-4 TRBD2 . CASRTTGGNEQFF TGTGCCAGCAGAACCACGGGGGGCAATGAGCAGTTCTTC
TRBJ1-2 16 TRBV7-9 . . CASSRPVGVSRDGYTF TGTGCCAGCAGCCGACCCGTGGGCGTGAGTCGGGATGGCTACACCTTC
TRBJ1-2 15 TRBV4-1 . few CASSQTPDSVYGYTF TGCGCCAGCAGCCAAACCCCCGACAGTGTGTATGGCTACACCTTC
TRBJ2-5 14 TRBV5-1 TRBD2 few CASSPVASGETQYF TGCGCCAGCAGTCCGGTGGCTAGCGGGGAGACCCAGTACTTC
TRBJ2-5 16 TRBV6-5 . . CASRRGPSGYQETQYF TGTGCCAGCAGAAGGGGGCCTAGCGGGTACCAAGAGACCCAGTACTTC
TRBJ1-2 13 TRBV9 . few CASSGEGGYGYTF TGTGCCAGCAGCGGCGAGGGCGGGTATGGCTACACCTTC
TRBJ1-4 14 TRBV6-6 . few CASSYGTRDEKLFF TGTGCCAGCAGTTACGGGACCAGGGATGAAAAACTGTTTTTT